The next 8 T cell receptor beta chains were all read from a single sample in a study of blood T cell repertoires in COVID-19. Repertoires were generated with immunoSEQ multiplex PCR, while TCRdb's copy carries only in-frame clones and drops some. Of about 200,000 clones detected, 81% appear once; the ten largest clones hold around 10%. Source material: PBMCs or T cells enriched from blood (not recorded which). Receptor source: a woman aged 45-59 years with acute COVID-19.

The V call is TRBV6-1, the J call TRBJ1-6; 10 bases line up with TRBD1. The CDR3 runs to 15 residues. J lost 7 bases, V lost 3 bases, and 3 bases had no gene match. Germline lookup yields CDR1 MNHNS and CDR2 SASEGT. CDR3 sequence: CASSEGQGLNSPLHF. DNA for the CDR3: TGTGCCAGCAGTGAGGGACAGGGGCTAAATTCACCCCTCCACTTT.

The chain combines TRBV19 with TRBJ2-2; 9 bases map to TRBD1. Germline V gene sequence: CDR1 LNHDA, CDR2 SQIVND (reference sequence). Trimming at V came to 3 bases and at J to 5 bases, leaving 7 bases not matched to a gene. This CDR3 comprises 16 residues. The CDR3 loop reads CASSISGQGRTGELFF. Here the CDR3 DNA reads TGTGCCAGTAGTATTTCTGGACAGGGGAGAACCGGGGAGCTGTTTTTT.

The J gene is TRBJ1-5, the V gene TRBV5-6; 9 bases agree with TRBD1. The CDR3 sequence is 19 residues long. Germline V CDR1 and CDR2: SGHDT, YYEEEE. V lost 2 bases to trimming and J lost 5 bases; unmatched junction nucleotides: 17. The CDR3 here is CASSFGIQGAGDMYQPQHF. CDR3 DNA sequence: TGTGCCAGCAGCTTCGGGATACAGGGGGCAGGGGATATGTATCAGCCCCAGCATTTT.

This clone was detected only a few times. J is TRBJ2-3 and V is TRBV6-1, with 12 positions matching TRBD2. V lost 3 bases, J lost 0 bases, and 4 bases stayed unmatched. Looked up from germline, CDR1 is MNHNS and CDR2 is SASEGT. The CDR3 spans 17 residues. The CDR3 DNA follows: TGTGCCAGCAGTGAGCCTAGCGGGGGGGCTAGCACAGATACGCAGTATTTT. Translating gives CASSEPSGGASTDTQYF.

The gene calls are TRBV5-3 and TRBJ2-5, with 9 bases fitting TRBD1. TRBV5-3 is an ORF; its function is uncertain. The V segment lost 4 bases and the J segment 4 bases; nucleotides outside the gene matches: 11. The CDR3 has 16 amino acids. The CDR3 is CARSRKDTGGAETQYF. The DNA for the CDR3 is TGTGCCAGAAGCCGAAAAGATACAGGGGGCGCAGAGACCCAGTACTTC.

This chain connects TRBV14 to TRBJ2-7; a weak D match, TRBD1 (5 bases). V was shortened by 4 bases and J by 0 bases, with 10 bases between the two germline ends. There are 14 residues in the CDR3. Per the germline V gene, CDR1 is SGHDN and CDR2 is FVKESK. CDR3 in amino acids: CASSRETASYEQYF. CDR3 in DNA: TGTGCCAGCAGCCGAGAGACAGCCTCCTACGAGCAGTACTTC.

The chain uses TRBV3-1 (or the pseudogene TRBV3-2) and TRBJ2-5; 9 bases match TRBD2. Germline CDR1 is LGHDT and CDR2 is YNNKEL (reference sequence). CDR3 length: 17 amino acids. After removal of 0 bases from V and 2 bases from J, the junction contained 7 bases not matched to a gene. The CDR3 DNA sequence: TGTGCCAGCAGCCAAGATCTGCTAGCGGGGCGACAAGAGACCCAGTACTTC. This gives the protein CASSQDLLAGRQETQYF.

CDR3 sequence (DNA): TGTGCCACCAGCGGTGCCCTTGACCAAGGGGGATACGAGCAGTACTTC. Amino acid sequence: CATSGALDQGGYEQYF. The chain is built from TRBV15 and TRBJ2-7; D is perhaps TRBD1 (6 bases). In germline, CDR1 is LNHNV, CDR2 YYDKDF (reference sequence). The CDR3 consists of 16 residues. Trimming took off 5 bases at V and 4 bases at J, with 21 bases between the two ends.